Each of the 25 T cell receptor beta chains below was sequenced from the same sample in a study of blood T cell repertoires in COVID-19. Sequencing used immunoSEQ multiplex PCR; TCRdb keeps in-frame clones, though not all of them. The data contain about 250,000 clones, approximately 80% of them singletons. Specimen: peripheral blood. The source is a man older than 75 with acute or convalescent COVID-19.

The genes are TRBV18 and TRBJ1-6; D may be TRBD1 (6 bases). The V gene lost 4 bases and the J gene lost 7 bases, with 17 bases spanning the gap. From germline, CDR1 is KGHSH and CDR2 LQKENI. This CDR3 is 16 amino acids long. CDR3 protein: CASSLQGSQGNSPLHF. DNA for the CDR3: TGTGCCAGCTCACTACAAGGTTCGCAGGGGAATTCACCCCTCCACTTT.

The J gene is TRBJ1-2, the V gene TRBV15; 12 nucleotides line up with TRBD1. V lost 4 bases, J lost 8 bases, and 11 bases stayed unmatched. CDR3 size: 16 residues. In germline, CDR1 is LNHNV, CDR2 YYDKDF (reference sequence). In nucleotides, the CDR3 is TGTGCCACCAGCAAGCCGGGACAGGGGGCTTCGGTCGGCTACACCTTC. Protein: CATSKPGQGASVGYTF. Variable domain in full (rest from reference TRBV15 and TRBJ1-2): DAMVIQNPRYQVTQFGKPVTLSCSQTLNHNVMYWYQQKSSQAPKLLFHYYDKDFNNEADTPDNFQSRRPNTSFCFLDIRSPGLGDTAMYLCATSKPGQGASVGYTFGSGTRLTVV.

This chain joins TRBV2 and TRBJ1-6; 10 bases match TRBD1. CDR3 size: 15 residues. CDR1 and CDR2 from the germline V gene are SNHLY and FYNNEI. Germline trimming cut 7 bases from V and 7 bases from J; bases unmatched to any gene: 7. The CDR3, as DNA: TGTGCCAGCATACTGGACAGGGGGATAAATTCACCCCTCCACTTT. Protein product: CASILDRGINSPLHF.

This sequence joins TRBV10-3 and TRBJ1-2; D uncertain. Germline CDR1 ENHRY, CDR2 SYGVKD. This CDR3 has 13 residues. V gave up 0 bases and J gave up 3 bases, with 5 bases separating them. CDR3 residues: CAISESSYYGYTF. CDR3 nucleotide sequence: TGTGCCATCAGTGAGTCGTCCTACTATGGCTACACCTTC.

The rearrangement joins TRBV2 to TRBJ2-7, with D possibly matching TRBD2 (6 bases). This CDR3 has 13 amino acids. Germline loops: CDR1 SNHLY, CDR2 FYNNEI. Deletions cut 7 bases from V and 6 bases from J, with 16 bases between. The CDR3 protein is CASTDGGRSEQYF. CDR3 nucleotides: TGTGCCAGCACGGACGGGGGTAGAAGCGAGCAGTACTTC. The full variable domain, its missing parts supplied by reference TRBV2 and TRBJ2-7, is EPEVTQTPSHQVTQMGQEVILRCVPISNHLYFYWYRQILGQKVEFLVSFYNNEISEKSEIFDDQFSVERPDGSNFTLKIRSTKLEDSAMYFCASTDGGRSEQYFGPGTRLTVT.

The chain employs TRBV5-8 and TRBJ1-5, with a possible D match to TRBD1 (6 bases). The CDR3 totals 16 residues. V lost 2 bases to trimming and J lost 4 bases, with 16 bases between them. Germline loops: CDR1 SGHTS, CDR2 YDEGEE. The CDR3: CASSFSGARANQPQHF. The CDR3 DNA reads as TGTGCCAGCAGCTTCTCAGGGGCTAGGGCGAATCAGCCCCAGCATTTT. Full variable domain (missing parts from reference TRBV5-8 and TRBJ1-5): EAGVTQSPTHLIKTRGQQATLRCSPISGHTSVYWYQQALGLGLQFLLWYDEGEERNRGNFPPRFSGRQFPNYSSELNVNALELEDSALYLCASSFSGARANQPQHFGDGTRLSIL.

The V gene is TRBV27, the J gene TRBJ2-2; 11 nucleotides agree with TRBD2. V lost 5 bases, J lost 4 bases, and 9 bases stayed unmatched. This CDR3 spans 17 amino acids. The germline CDR1 and CDR2 sequences are MNHEY and SMNVEV (reference sequence). For the CDR3, the DNA is TGTGCCAGCAGTAACACCGGGACTAGCGGCCTCACCGGGGAGCTGTTTTTT. This codes for CASSNTGTSGLTGELFF.

The V gene is TRBV24-1, the J gene TRBJ2-1, with 9 nucleotides matching TRBD1. The germline V gene encodes CDR1 KGHDR and CDR2 SFDVKD. The junction had 5 bases not matched to a gene; V was cut back by 4 bases and J by 2 bases. CDR3 length: 16 residues. CDR3: CATSDLGTGPYNEQFF. The CDR3 nucleotides are TGTGCCACCAGTGACCTAGGGACAGGGCCCTACAATGAGCAGTTCTTC.

The chain joins TRBV19 to TRBJ2-7, with TRBD2 matching over 8 bases. Germline CDR1 reads LNHDA; CDR2 reads SQIVND (reference sequence). This CDR3 region has 15 residues. J gave up 6 bases and V 4 bases, and 11 bases lay outside the gene matches. The CDR3 DNA reads as TGTGCCAGTAGTAGAGGCCCCGGGACTAGAGGCGAGCAGTACTTC. It translates to CASSRGPGTRGEQYF. The complete variable domain, with remaining parts taken from reference TRBV19 and TRBJ2-7, reads DGGITQSPKYLFRKEGQNVTLSCEQNLNHDAMYWYRQDPGQGLRLIYYSQIVNDFQKGDIAEGYSVSREKKESFPLTVTSAQKNPTAFYLCASSRGPGTRGEQYFGPGTRLTVT.

The rearrangement links TRBV7-2 to TRBJ2-4; D is possibly TRBD2 (6 bases). Germline assignment: CDR1 SGHTA and CDR2 FQGNSA. The length of the CDR3 is 17 residues. Trimming removed 0 bases at V and 8 bases at J, with 20 bases between. Here the CDR3 reads CASSLALGVAALDIQYF. The CDR3 DNA reads as TGTGCCAGCAGCTTAGCCCTCGGGGTAGCGGCCCTCGACATTCAGTACTTC.

This clone was counted a few times. The rearrangement links TRBV12-3 or TRBV12-4 to TRBJ1-2; 8 nucleotides agree with TRBD1. The V gene end was trimmed by 3 bases and the J gene end by 8 bases; junction bases not matched to a gene: 2. The CDR3 is 12 residues long. DNA of the CDR3: TGTGCCAGCAGTTTTGGACAGGGCGGCTACACCTTC. Translation: CASSFGQGGYTF.

This clone was seen more than once but under ten times. The J gene is TRBJ1-6, the V gene TRBV5-5, with D hard to call. From germline, CDR1 is SGHKS and CDR2 YYEKEE (reference sequence). V shed 4 bases and J shed 1 base, with 9 bases lying between them. The CDR3 covers 15 residues. CDR3 protein: CASSPRGSYNSPLHF. The CDR3 bases are TGTGCCAGCAGCCCCAGAGGGTCCTATAATTCACCCCTCCACTTT.

The genes are TRBV2 and TRBJ1-1; 8 bases map to TRBD1. This CDR3 has 15 amino acids. V lost 6 bases, J lost 4 bases, and 10 bases stayed unmatched. In germline, CDR1 is SNHLY, CDR2 FYNNEI. CDR3 sequence: CASRKADRGTTEAFF. The CDR3 nucleotides are TGTGCCAGCAGGAAGGCAGACAGGGGAACCACTGAAGCTTTCTTT. The full variable domain, rest sourced from reference TRBV2 and TRBJ1-1, is EPEVTQTPSHQVTQMGQEVILRCVPISNHLYFYWYRQILGQKVEFLVSFYNNEISEKSEIFDDQFSVERPDGSNFTLKIRSTKLEDSAMYFCASRKADRGTTEAFFGQGTRLTVV.

This chain links TRBV12-3 or TRBV12-4 with TRBJ1-5; D remains unclear. The ends were cut back, 6 bases at V and 7 bases at J, with 10 bases in the middle. This CDR3 has 12 residues. This CDR3 reads CASRSSGQPQHF. Here the CDR3 DNA reads TGTGCCAGCAGGTCCTCGGGGCAGCCCCAGCATTTT.

This clone has only one observation. The junction and the germline gene differ at one end; a read error may be behind it. The gene calls are TRBV5-1 and TRBJ2-2; 8 bases agree with TRBD1. The CDR3 is 14 residues long. Germline V gene data show CDR1 as SGHRS and CDR2 as YFSETQ. DNA for the CDR3: TGCGCCACCGGACAGGGTGGAGACACCAGGGAGCTGTTTTTT. Translation gives CATGQGGDTRELFF.

The chain carries TRBV7-8 and TRBJ1-5; the D gene is possibly TRBD1 (5 bases). Germline CDR1 is SGHVS and CDR2 is FQNEAQ. V was cut by 1 base and J by 4 bases, with 17 bases left in between. This CDR3 has 17 amino acids. The CDR3 DNA reads TGTGCCAGCAGCTTAGATTTGGTCTGGGGCCGAAATCAGCCCCAGCATTTT. This codes for CASSLDLVWGRNQPQHF.

The chain is built from TRBV11-2 and TRBJ2-3; TRBD2 agrees at 9 bases. The germline V gene has CDR1 SGHAT and CDR2 FQNNGV. The CDR3 is 16 amino acids. V lost 4 bases to trimming and J lost 5 bases; unmatched junction nucleotides: 10. The CDR3 nucleotides are TGTGCCAGCAGCTCTCGACTAGCGGTTGTGCTAGATACGCAGTATTTT. Translation: CASSSRLAVVLDTQYF.

V is TRBV2 and J is TRBJ2-7; tentatively, D is TRBD2 (5 bases). CDR3 length equals 13 residues. V was shortened by 8 bases and J by 7 bases, with 18 bases between the two germline ends. Looked up from germline, CDR1 is SNHLY and CDR2 is FYNNEI. This CDR3 is CASGMDIAREQYF. Written as DNA, the CDR3 is TGTGCCAGCGGGATGGATATAGCGAGGGAGCAGTACTTC.

The chain uses TRBV24-1 and TRBJ1-1; 11 positions agree with TRBD1. This CDR3 comprises 15 residues. CDR1 KGHDR and CDR2 SFDVKD come from the germline V gene. The V and J ends lost 4 bases and 4 bases, in that order; junction bases with no gene match: 4. CDR3 sequence reads: CATSDSGTGGTEAFF. In DNA, the CDR3 is TGTGCCACCAGTGACTCCGGGACAGGGGGCACTGAAGCTTTCTTT.

This clone was seen a single time. At the DNA level, this CDR3 is encoded by other sequences in the same sample as well. The V call is TRBV6-5, the J call TRBJ1-6; 8 bases line up with TRBD1. The CDR3 runs to 15 residues. Losses at the gene ends were 5 bases for V and 0 bases for J; bases not matched to a gene: 0. Germline values: CDR1 MNHEY, CDR2 SVGAGI. This CDR3 reads CASSTGGSYNSPLHF. In nucleotides, the CDR3 is TGTGCCAGCAGTACAGGGGGCTCCTATAATTCACCCCTCCACTTT.

The genes are TRBV6-6 and TRBJ2-4; 10 bases align to TRBD1. With V trimmed by 5 bases and J by 7 bases, 8 bases remained unmatched. The CDR3 is 15 residues long. Germline-derived CDR1 and CDR2 are MNHNY and SVGAGI (reference sequence). CDR3 nucleotides: TGTGCCAGCAGTCAGACAGGGGGCAGCGGGAACATTCAGTACTTC. Amino acids: CASSQTGGSGNIQYF.

The chain carries TRBV30 and TRBJ2-1; 8 bases line up with TRBD2. V gave up 0 bases and J gave up 4 bases; unmatched junction bases: 5. This CDR3 has 15 residues. Germline V CDR1 and CDR2: GTSNPN, SVGIG (reference sequence). The CDR3 sequence is CAWSVLLAGYNEQFF. The DNA for the CDR3 is TGTGCCTGGAGTGTATTGCTAGCGGGTTACAATGAGCAGTTCTTC.

This sequence joins TRBV9 and TRBJ1-3, with a weak D call TRBD1 (6 bases). V shed 3 bases and J shed 0 bases, with 16 bases lying between them. The CDR3 contains 17 residues. Germline values: CDR1 SGDLS, CDR2 YYNGEE. CDR3 sequence reads: CASSDQSGASSGNTIYF. As DNA, the CDR3 is TGTGCCAGCAGCGACCAATCAGGGGCCAGCTCTGGAAACACCATATATTTT.

This clone was seen just once. The V call is TRBV7-6, the J call TRBJ1-5; D gene uncertain. Germline V lookup: CDR1 SGHVS, CDR2 FNYEAQ. The CDR3 runs to 15 residues. With 0 bases removed from V and 4 bases from J, the gap between germline ends came to 10 bases. The CDR3 nucleotides are TGTGCCAGCAGCTTAGCACCGTCAGGTAATCAGCCCCAGCATTTT. This codes for CASSLAPSGNQPQHF.

V is TRBV28 and J is TRBJ1-2, with 10 bases lining up with TRBD1. The germline V gene has CDR1 MDHEN and CDR2 SYDVKM. The CDR3 extends over 15 amino acids. Unmatched junction bases numbered 8, after V lost 6 bases and J lost 4 bases. CDR3 in amino acids: CASSPGTGARYGYTF. The CDR3 DNA reads TGTGCCAGCAGCCCCGGGACAGGGGCGCGCTATGGCTACACCTTC.